One and the same sample provided the 31 T cell receptor beta chains below, sequenced in a study of technical replicates of blood from a handful of donors. Using immunoSEQ multiplex PCR, the repertoire was profiled, and TCRdb retains in-frame clones only, with some absent. Altogether 70,000 to 80,000 clones are present, approximately 90% being singletons, with the ten largest covering 0.42%. The sequencing sample was made of T cells isolated from PBMCs. Receptor source: a human donor in good health.

The J gene is TRBJ1-2, the V gene TRBV30; D is possibly TRBD1 (6 bases). Germline V gives CDR1 GTSNPN, CDR2 SVGIG (reference sequence). Trimming removed 6 bases from V and 8 bases from J, with 19 bases in between. CDR3 length: 13 amino acids. This chain's CDR3 is CACQLGGASGYTF. In DNA form, the CDR3 reads TGTGCCTGTCAGCTAGGGGGGGCGAGCGGCTACACCTTC.

The rearrangement uses TRBV19 and TRBJ1-5; no reliable D call. Germline V gene sequence: CDR1 LNHDA, CDR2 SQIVND (reference sequence). The CDR3 sequence is 13 residues long. Trimming shortened V by 9 bases and J by 0 bases, and 9 bases separated the two germline ends. DNA for the CDR3: TGTGCCAGCCGGGGTCTTAGCAATCAGCCCCAGCATTTT. As protein: CASRGLSNQPQHF.

The chain uses TRBV30 and TRBJ2-5; D not certain. The V gene's germline CDR1 is GTSNPN and CDR2 SVGIG (reference sequence). The CDR3 is 14 residues long. The V end lost 1 base, the J end lost 5 bases, and 14 bases lay between the germline ends. The CDR3 sequence is CAWSGSGSEETQYF. The CDR3 DNA sequence: TGTGCCTGGAGTGGGTCCGGATCGGAGGAGACCCAGTACTTC.

The genes are TRBV28 and TRBJ2-7; D gene uncertain. The CDR3 totals 13 residues. Per the germline V gene, CDR1 is MDHEN and CDR2 is SYDVKM. The V end was cut by 3 bases, the J end by 9 bases, with 15 bases between. The CDR3: CASSFGWITGQYF. The CDR3 region has the DNA TGTGCCAGCAGTTTCGGATGGATAACGGGGCAGTACTTC.

This chain joins TRBV28 and TRBJ2-5; the match to TRBD1 covers 10 bases. V lost 3 bases to trimming and J lost 3 bases; unmatched junction nucleotides: 1. The CDR3 has 14 residues. Per germline, CDR1 MDHEN and CDR2 SYDVKM. The DNA of the CDR3 is TGTGCCAGCAGTTTGGACAGGGGGAAAGAGACCCAGTACTTC. Residues: CASSLDRGKETQYF.

This chain connects TRBV5-4 to TRBJ2-1, with D possibly TRBD1 on 6 matching bases. Between the trimmed V and J ends, which lost 1 base and 6 bases, there was a span of 11 bases. Germline loops: CDR1 SGHNT, CDR2 YYREEE (reference sequence). This CDR3 spans 14 amino acids. CDR3: CASSLLLGANEQFF. CDR3 nucleotide sequence: TGTGCCAGCAGCTTGCTTCTGGGGGCCAATGAGCAGTTCTTC.

The CDR3 DNA follows: TGTGCCAGCGGGGGACTAGCGGGTCCGTTCTTC. Its translation: CASGGLAGPFF. The gene calls are TRBV2 and TRBJ2-1, with 12 bases lining up with TRBD2. This CDR3 has 11 amino acids. Trimming took 8 bases from V and 15 from J; bases not matched to a gene: 5. Looked up from germline, CDR1 is SNHLY and CDR2 is FYNNEI.

Only one count was recorded for this clone. The chain combines TRBV19 with TRBJ1-1; tentative D call: TRBD1 (5 bases). The CDR3 totals 16 residues. V was pared by 5 bases and J by 5 bases, with 21 bases between. Germline assignment: CDR1 LNHDA and CDR2 SQIVND (reference sequence). The CDR3 DNA reads as TGTGCCAGTAGTTACATGGGGGAGTATGGGAGGACTGAAGCTTTCTTT. Protein: CASSYMGEYGRTEAFF.

The V call is TRBV19, the J call TRBJ2-3; 11 positions agree with TRBD2. The CDR3 is made up of 15 amino acids. CDR1 LNHDA and CDR2 SQIVND come from the germline V gene (reference sequence). V lost 5 bases to trimming and J lost 1 base; unmatched junction nucleotides: 2. Here the CDR3 reads CASSAGLAGTDTQYF. CDR3 coding DNA: TGTGCCAGTAGTGCGGGACTAGCGGGCACAGATACGCAGTATTTT. Filled out from reference TRBV19 and TRBJ2-3, the complete variable domain reads DGGITQSPKYLFRKEGQNVTLSCEQNLNHDAMYWYRQDPGQGLRLIYYSQIVNDFQKGDIAEGYSVSREKKESFPLTVTSAQKNPTAFYLCASSAGLAGTDTQYFGPGTRLTVL.

The gene calls are TRBV9 and TRBJ1-4; D call uncertain. The V and J ends lost 0 bases and 5 bases respectively, with 11 bases between them. This CDR3 region has 15 residues. The germline V gene has CDR1 SGDLS and CDR2 YYNGEE. In DNA form, the CDR3 reads TGTGCCAGCAGCGTAGCTTTACCGGGGAATGAAAAACTGTTTTTT. Its translation is CASSVALPGNEKLFF.

The chain is built from TRBV27 and TRBJ2-5; the D gene is possibly TRBD1 (5 bases). V was cut by 6 bases and J by 0 bases, with 14 bases left in between. CDR3 size: 15 residues. The germline V gene has CDR1 MNHEY and CDR2 SMNVEV (reference sequence). The CDR3 coding sequence is TGTGCCAGCAGCTCCATAGGGGCGGACCAAGAGACCCAGTACTTC. It is translated as CASSSIGADQETQYF.

The count of this clone is one. This chain links TRBV6-1 with TRBJ2-7, with D possibly matching TRBD2 (5 bases). Germline V gives CDR1 MNHNS, CDR2 SASEGT. The length of the CDR3 is 14 residues. Trimming took off 0 bases at V and 3 bases at J, with 9 bases between the two ends. The DNA for the CDR3 is TGTGCCAGCAGTGAAGCGAGGACTGACTACGAGCAGTACTTC. Translating gives CASSEARTDYEQYF.

The CDR3: CASSKGALDEQYF. Written as DNA, the CDR3 is TGTGCCAGTAGTAAGGGGGCTCTGGACGAGCAGTACTTC. The rearrangement links TRBV19 to TRBJ2-7, with 7 bases that match TRBD1. Germline V gene lookup returns CDR1 LNHDA and CDR2 SQIVND (reference sequence). V was clipped by 4 bases and J by 5 bases; unmatched bases: 5. This CDR3 contains 13 residues. Complete variable domain (other parts from reference TRBV19 and TRBJ2-7): DGGITQSPKYLFRKEGQNVTLSCEQNLNHDAMYWYRQDPGQGLRLIYYSQIVNDFQKGDIAEGYSVSREKKESFPLTVTSAQKNPTAFYLCASSKGALDEQYFGPGTRLTVT.

V and J are TRBV5-1 and TRBJ2-3; D not certain. CDR1 is SGHRS and CDR2 is YFSETQ in the germline V gene. The CDR3 sequence is 13 residues long. Trimming took 2 bases from V and 3 from J, leaving 7 bases between them. The CDR3 here is CASSLPSTDTQYF. CDR3 coding DNA: TGCGCCAGCAGCTTACCTAGTACAGATACGCAGTATTTT.

The V and J genes are TRBV5-6 and TRBJ1-1; weak D call: TRBD1 (6 bases). Looked up from germline, CDR1 is SGHDT and CDR2 is YYEEEE. V was pared by 4 bases and J by 3 bases, with 16 bases between. The CDR3 totals 15 residues. The CDR3 sequence: CASSPLRQEDTEAFF. The CDR3 coding sequence is TGTGCCAGCAGCCCGTTAAGACAGGAAGACACTGAAGCTTTCTTT.

The count of this clone is one. V and J are TRBV29-1 and TRBJ2-5; 14 bases are shared with TRBD2. J lost 5 bases, V lost 0 bases, and 11 bases had no gene match. This CDR3 region has 18 residues. Germline V gene data show CDR1 as SQVTM and CDR2 as ANQGSEA. The CDR3 DNA is TGCAGCGTTGAAGATAGTTGGGGGACTAGCGGGAGCAGGGAGACCCAGTACTTC. It encodes CSVEDSWGTSGSRETQYF.

The V gene is TRBV28, the J gene TRBJ2-3, with 7 positions matching TRBD1. Germline CDR1 MDHEN, CDR2 SYDVKM. Trimming took 4 bases from V and 0 from J; bases not matched to a gene: 4. The CDR3 runs 15 residues. The CDR3, as DNA: TGTGCCAGCAGTTGGACAGGAGTCAGCACAGATACGCAGTATTTT. Translated, it gives CASSWTGVSTDTQYF.

The chain links TRBV28 to TRBJ1-2, with TRBD1 as a possible D gene (5 bases). Trimming pared 8 bases from V and 5 bases from J, leaving 9 bases between. This CDR3 contains 11 residues. The V gene's germline CDR1 is MDHEN and CDR2 SYDVKM. The CDR3 region has the DNA TGTGCCAGCGGCAGGGCATATGGCTACACCTTC. Protein: CASGRAYGYTF.

J is TRBJ1-4 and V is TRBV10-3; D is unresolved. Germline loops: CDR1 ENHRY, CDR2 SYGVKD. V shed 10 bases and J shed 6 bases, with 15 bases lying between them. This CDR3 spans 13 amino acids. CDR3 residues: CATNNVRDEKLFF. In nucleotides, the CDR3 is TGTGCCACGAACAACGTGAGGGATGAAAAACTGTTTTTT.

V is TRBV6-6 and J is TRBJ1-2, with 9 bases aligning to TRBD1. CDR3 length: 14 residues. J lost 5 bases, V lost 6 bases, and 7 bases had no gene match. CDR1 and CDR2 (germline): MNHNY, SVGAGI (reference sequence). DNA for the CDR3: TGTGCCAGCAGAACCGGGACAGGGCAGTATGGCTACACCTTC. It codes for CASRTGTGQYGYTF.

J is TRBJ2-7 and V is TRBV7-3; TRBD2 matches 8 bases. The length of the CDR3 is 14 residues. Unmatched junction bases numbered 4, after V lost 5 bases and J lost 1 base. Germline V gives CDR1 SGHTA, CDR2 FQGTGA. Here the CDR3 DNA reads TGTGCCAGCAGCCCGGTAGCGGGGTCCTACGAGCAGTACTTC. Residues: CASSPVAGSYEQYF.

This chain joins TRBV7-9 and TRBJ1-1; weak D call: TRBD1 (6 bases). Between the trimmed V and J ends, which lost 2 bases and 2 bases, there was a span of 9 bases. The CDR3 extends over 14 amino acids. Germline assignment: CDR1 SEHNR and CDR2 FQNEAQ (reference sequence). The CDR3 is CASSLQGKNTEAFF. The CDR3 region has the DNA TGTGCCAGCAGCTTACAGGGGAAAAACACTGAAGCTTTCTTT.

The chain joins TRBV19 to TRBJ2-3, with no clear D. The length of the CDR3 is 14 residues. The V gene's germline CDR1 is LNHDA and CDR2 SQIVND (reference sequence). V was cut by 5 bases and J by 1 base, with 10 bases left in between. The CDR3 nucleotides are TGTGCCAGTAGTCCCCGGGTCCGCACAGATACGCAGTATTTT. This sequence encodes CASSPRVRTDTQYF.

The chain recombines TRBV7-9 with TRBJ2-6; perhaps D is TRBD1 or TRBD2 (6 bases each). Trimming cost V 5 bases and J 0 bases, with 17 bases left between them. Germline-derived CDR1 and CDR2 are SEHNR and FQNEAQ (reference sequence). The CDR3 covers 18 residues. The CDR3 here is CASSLGGLLSSGANVLTF. In nucleotides, the CDR3 is TGTGCCAGCAGCCTAGGGGGGCTGTTATCCTCTGGGGCCAACGTCCTGACTTTC. Variable domain in full (rest from reference TRBV7-9 and TRBJ2-6): DTGVSQNPRHKITKRGQNVTFRCDPISEHNRLYWYRQTLGQGPEFLTYFQNEAQLEKSRLLSDRFSAERPKGSFSTLEIQRTEQGDSAMYLCASSLGGLLSSGANVLTFGAGSRLTVL.

This clone was seen once. The chain joins TRBV5-1 to TRBJ2-2, with 7 nucleotides matching TRBD1. CDR1 is SGHRS and CDR2 is YFSETQ in the germline V gene. J was trimmed by 0 bases and V by 2 bases; bases with no gene match: 1. The CDR3 has 15 amino acids. CDR3 residues: CASSFGQANTGELFF. The CDR3 nucleotides are TGCGCCAGCAGCTTCGGACAGGCGAACACCGGGGAGCTGTTTTTT.

The rearrangement joins TRBV30 to TRBJ1-5; D might be TRBD1 (6 bases). Germline CDR1 and CDR2: GTSNPN and SVGIG (reference sequence). This CDR3 has 13 residues. V was clipped by 1 base and J by 4 bases, with 8 bases between them. The CDR3 spells CAWSAGENQPQHF. The CDR3 nucleotides read TGTGCCTGGAGTGCAGGGGAAAATCAGCCCCAGCATTTT.

The V call is TRBV5-1, the J call TRBJ2-2; TRBD2 agrees at 13 bases. The V gene's germline CDR1 is SGHRS and CDR2 YFSETQ. Trimming cost V 6 bases and J 5 bases; bases outside gene matches: 4. The CDR3 runs 15 residues. CDR3 in DNA: TGCGCCAGCACCATGGGACTAGCGGGAACCGGGGAGCTGTTTTTT. This codes for CASTMGLAGTGELFF. The whole variable domain, remainder taken from reference TRBV5-1 and TRBJ2-2, is KAGVTQTPRYLIKTRGQQVTLSCSPISGHRSVSWYQQTPGQGLQFLFEYFSETQRNKGNFPGRFSGRQFSNSRSEMNVSTLELGDSALYLCASTMGLAGTGELFFGEGSRLTVL.

This clone was detected only a few times. The genes are TRBV5-4 and TRBJ1-4; D remains unclear. Trimming cost V 4 bases and J 0 bases, with 10 bases left between them. The length of the CDR3 is 15 residues. Germline loops: CDR1 SGHNT, CDR2 YYREEE (reference sequence). The CDR3 DNA follows: TGTGCCAGCAGCCGTGGAGGGACAACTAATGAAAAACTGTTTTTT. The encoded protein is CASSRGGTTNEKLFF.

The chain links TRBV10-3 to TRBJ1-2; D is undetermined. Trimming took off 2 bases at V and 6 bases at J, with 13 bases between the two ends. Germline V lookup: CDR1 ENHRY, CDR2 SYGVKD. The CDR3 runs 14 residues. The CDR3 nucleotides read TGTGCCATCAGTGAGCCCGGTAGGGAGGATGGCTACACCTTC. Protein product: CAISEPGREDGYTF.

The rearrangement links TRBV6-5 to TRBJ1-5; no clear D gene. Trimming shortened V by 10 bases and J by 0 bases, and 13 bases separated the two germline ends. Germline V gene sequence: CDR1 MNHEY, CDR2 SVGAGI. CDR3 size: 14 residues. The CDR3 coding sequence is TGTGCCACACACCGGGTTCTTAGCAATCAGCCCCAGCATTTT. This translates into CATHRVLSNQPQHF.

The count of this clone is one. This chain joins TRBV7-2 and TRBJ2-1; 7 nucleotides agree with TRBD2. Germline V gene data show CDR1 as SGHTA and CDR2 as FQGNSA. This CDR3 comprises 16 residues. V shed 1 base and J 6 bases; nucleotides not matched to a gene: 9. The DNA for the CDR3 is TGTGCCAGCAGCTTAGAGTCCGGACTAGAAAGCAATGAGCAGTTCTTC. Its protein product is CASSLESGLESNEQFF.